This entry features one T cell receptor (beta chain) sequence. The source of the sample is a study of cytomegalovirus exposure and HLA in healthy donors. Background on the study: When 350 to 400 donors were genotyped, roughly 78% of them were found to fall in the Caucasian-associated ancestry cluster.

Per the germline V gene, CDR1 is DFQATT and CDR2 is SNEGSKA (reference sequence). This CDR3 comprises 11 residues. The PCR contained 60 Vbeta and 13 Jbeta primers. Clones were read by immunoSEQ multiplex PCR, and TCRdb kept only the in-frame ones, dropping some. The sample records 150,000 to 200,000 clones, more than 75% being singletons. The receptor was derived from a woman aged 40 to 50 in good health and CMV-seronegative. V and J are TRBV20-1 and TRBJ1-1; 9 bases fit TRBD1. What was sequenced was PBMCs. This CDR3 reads CRATGGTEAFF. In DNA form, the CDR3 reads TGCAGAGCGACAGGGGGCACTGAAGCTTTCTTT.